This T cell receptor (beta chain) was sequenced in a study of cytomegalovirus exposure and HLA in healthy donors. Points from the study as a whole: A later analysis linked around 15,000 TCR beta sequences to HLA alleles at 0.05 false discovery rate.

The PCR used 60 Vbeta and 13 Jbeta primers. TCRdb's copy holds only in-frame clones and misses some; the assay was immunoSEQ multiplex PCR. The repertoire includes tens of thousands of clones, roughly 80% of them detected once, and over 2.5% sits in the top ten. This clone was recorded once. Its antigen is undetermined. The sequence was obtained from a woman in her 30s in good health and CMV-seronegative. Input material: PBMCs.

CDR3 nucleotides: TGTGCCAGCAAGCCACTCGGACAGCAGTATGGCTACACCTTC. Its protein is CASKPLGQQYGYTF. This chain joins TRBV28 and TRBJ1-2, with TRBD1 as a possible D gene (6 bases). The V and J ends lost 7 bases and 5 bases respectively, with 17 bases between them. The CDR3 contains 14 residues. CDR1 is MDHEN and CDR2 is SYDVKM in the germline V gene.